This TCR beta chain appears in the sequencing data of a study of blood T cell repertoires in COVID-19. The length of the CDR3 is 15 residues. The V segment lost 5 bases and the J segment 2 bases; nucleotides outside the gene matches: 3. The germline CDR1 and CDR2 sequences are SSHAT and FNYEAQ (reference sequence). Assay: immunoSEQ multiplex PCR; the TCRdb copy retains only in-frame clones and omits some. This sample has about 270,000 clones, with about 88% found just once. The sample consisted of peripheral blood. The TCR originated in an older woman with COVID-19, enrolled during active disease. The rearrangement links TRBV7-7 to TRBJ2-1; 10 bases fit TRBD2. Written as DNA, the CDR3 is TGTGCCAGCAGCCTTAGCGGGGGGCCCTACAATGAGCAGTTCTTC. Residues: CASSLSGGPYNEQFF.